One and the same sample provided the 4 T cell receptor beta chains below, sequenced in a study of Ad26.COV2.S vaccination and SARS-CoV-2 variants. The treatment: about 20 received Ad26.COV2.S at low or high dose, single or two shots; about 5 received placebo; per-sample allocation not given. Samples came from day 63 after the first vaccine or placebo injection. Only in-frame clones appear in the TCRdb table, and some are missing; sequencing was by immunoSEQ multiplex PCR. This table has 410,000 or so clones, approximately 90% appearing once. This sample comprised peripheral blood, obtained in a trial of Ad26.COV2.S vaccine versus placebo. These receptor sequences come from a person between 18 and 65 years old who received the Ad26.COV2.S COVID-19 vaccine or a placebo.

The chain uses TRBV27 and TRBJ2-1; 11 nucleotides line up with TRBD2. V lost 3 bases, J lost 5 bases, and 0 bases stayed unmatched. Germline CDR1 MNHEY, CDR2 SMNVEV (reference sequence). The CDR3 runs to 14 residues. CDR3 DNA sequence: TGTGCCAGCAGTTTGGGACTAGCGGACAATGAGCAGTTCTTC. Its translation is CASSLGLADNEQFF.

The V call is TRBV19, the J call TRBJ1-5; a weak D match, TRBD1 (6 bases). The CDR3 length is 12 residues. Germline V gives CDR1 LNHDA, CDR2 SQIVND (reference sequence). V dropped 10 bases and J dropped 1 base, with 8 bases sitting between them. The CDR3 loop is CATRGSNQPQHF. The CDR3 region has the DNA TGTGCCACAAGGGGGAGCAATCAGCCCCAGCATTTT.

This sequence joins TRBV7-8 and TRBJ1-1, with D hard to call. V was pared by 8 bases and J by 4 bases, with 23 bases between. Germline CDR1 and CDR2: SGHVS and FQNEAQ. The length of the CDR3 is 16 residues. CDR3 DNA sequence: TGTGCCAGCGTCCGACTACCCCGGGGAAGGAGCACTGAAGCTTTCTTT. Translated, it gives CASVRLPRGRSTEAFF.

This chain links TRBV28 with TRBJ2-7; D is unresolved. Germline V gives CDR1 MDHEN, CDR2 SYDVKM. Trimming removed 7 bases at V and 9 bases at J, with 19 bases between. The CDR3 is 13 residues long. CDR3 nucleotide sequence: TGTGCCAGCAATAACCCGGACGGCTTATGGCAGTACTTC. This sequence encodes CASNNPDGLWQYF.